This T cell receptor (beta chain) is from a study of CD8 T cells in Susac syndrome. As for the study in general: Sequenced Susac syndrome patients included more than five with clinically active disease and 8 or 9 in remission.

This CDR3 spans 14 amino acids. V lost 5 bases and J lost 2; bases outside the gene matches: 5. In germline, CDR1 is LGHNA, CDR2 YSLEER. When the RNA was reverse transcribed, random hexamers were used with an input of roughly 0.45 to 1 ug. The authors amplified TCR beta CDR3 across 54 Vbeta and 13 Jbeta using immunoSEQ multiplex PCR. MiXCR, applied by TCRdb to the immunoSEQ multiplex PCR reads, yields one record per CDR3 protein. The sample shows over 20,000 distinct CDR3 sequences, just under 95% of them seen only once. The sequenced material came from CD8+ T cells from PBMCs. The TCR comes from a human donor with Susac syndrome. The chain uses TRBV4-3 and TRBJ1-1, with 7 nucleotides matching TRBD1. The CDR3 sequence: CASSRGQTNTEAFF. The CDR3 nucleotides are TGCGCCAGCAGCAGGGGACAGACTAACACTGAAGCTTTCTTT.